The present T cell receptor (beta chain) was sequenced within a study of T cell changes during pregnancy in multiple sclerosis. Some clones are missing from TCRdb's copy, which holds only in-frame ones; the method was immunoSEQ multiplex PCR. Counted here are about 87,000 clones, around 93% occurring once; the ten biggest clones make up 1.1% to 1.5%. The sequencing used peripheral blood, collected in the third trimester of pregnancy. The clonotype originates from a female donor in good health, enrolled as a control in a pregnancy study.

This CDR3 reads CASSPGQGSNEQFF. The CDR3 DNA reads TGCGCCAGCAGCCCGGGACAGGGGTCGAATGAGCAGTTCTTC. The chain is built from TRBV5-1 and TRBJ2-1; 10 bases are shared with TRBD1. The CDR3 spans 14 residues. Germline values: CDR1 SGHRS, CDR2 YFSETQ. V lost 4 bases and J lost 7; bases outside the gene matches: 5.